This T cell receptor (beta chain) was documented in a study of human T cells and chemical hapten exposure. The wider study: Alopecia areata, totalis or universalis affected patients who were mostly female.

During construction of the library, unique molecular identifiers were attached to individual cDNA molecules for quantitative, reproducible TCR counting. Each CDR3 protein gets one entry after TCRdb re-called the RACE reads with MiXCR. The sample includes 150,000 to 200,000 distinct CDR3 sequences, around a quarter of them seen just once. This clonotype came up many times. Germline CDR1 reads MNHEY; CDR2 reads SVGEGT. The V end lost 6 bases, the J end lost 5 bases, and 11 bases lay between the germline ends. CDR3 length: 13 residues. The time point is: patch test 3, about 24 weeks after DPC sensitization. Treatment in this sample: therapeutic diphenylcyclopropenone sensitization with weekly scalp DPC. Unfractionated whole blood yielded the extracted total RNA.

The receptor comes from a woman younger than 35 with alopecia areata. Some clones in this sample may be carry-over from other donors' samples. This rearrangement joins TRBV6-2 or TRBV6-3 to TRBJ1-5; possible D gene TRBD1, 5 bases. Sequenced here: whole blood, sampled in connection with sensitization to the hapten diphenylcyclopropenone (DPC). The CDR3 bases are TGTGCCAGCAGCGAAGAGGGGCATCAGCCCCAGCATTTT. Its translation: CASSEEGHQPQHF.